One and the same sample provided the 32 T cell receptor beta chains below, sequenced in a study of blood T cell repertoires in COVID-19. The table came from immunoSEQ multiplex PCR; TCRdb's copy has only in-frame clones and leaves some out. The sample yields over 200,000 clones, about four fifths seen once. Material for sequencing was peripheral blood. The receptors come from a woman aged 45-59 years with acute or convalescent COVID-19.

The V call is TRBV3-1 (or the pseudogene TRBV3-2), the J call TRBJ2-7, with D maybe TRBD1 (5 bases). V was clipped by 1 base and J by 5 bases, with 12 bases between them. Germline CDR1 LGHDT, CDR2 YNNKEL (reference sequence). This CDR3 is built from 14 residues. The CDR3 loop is CASSQGAGLHEQYF. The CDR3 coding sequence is TGTGCCAGCAGCCAAGGGGCAGGGCTCCACGAGCAGTACTTC.

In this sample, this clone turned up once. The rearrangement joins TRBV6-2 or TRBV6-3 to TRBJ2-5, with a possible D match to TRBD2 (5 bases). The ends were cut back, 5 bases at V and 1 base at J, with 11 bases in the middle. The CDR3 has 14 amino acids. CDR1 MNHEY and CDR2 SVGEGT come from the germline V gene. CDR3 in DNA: TGTGCCAGCAGTCATGACTATTTCCAAGAGACCCAGTACTTC. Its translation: CASSHDYFQETQYF.

The CDR3 loop is CAWNPGNTEAFF. The CDR3 DNA is TGTGCCTGGAATCCAGGGAACACTGAAGCTTTCTTT. The chain employs TRBV30 and TRBJ1-1; no clear D gene. The CDR3 has 12 residues. Germline V gene sequence: CDR1 GTSNPN, CDR2 SVGIG (reference sequence). V was pared by 4 bases and J by 1 base, with 7 bases between.

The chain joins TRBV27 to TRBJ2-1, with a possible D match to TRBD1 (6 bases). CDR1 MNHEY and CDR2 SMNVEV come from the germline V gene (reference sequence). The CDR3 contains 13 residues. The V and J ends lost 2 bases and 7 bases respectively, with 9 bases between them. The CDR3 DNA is TGTGCCAGCAGTTTACCAGGGGCGAATGAGCAGTTCTTC. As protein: CASSLPGANEQFF.

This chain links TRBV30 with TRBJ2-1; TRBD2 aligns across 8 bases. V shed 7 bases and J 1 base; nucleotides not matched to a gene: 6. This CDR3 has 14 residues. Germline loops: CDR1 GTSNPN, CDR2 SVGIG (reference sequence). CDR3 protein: CASPIAGSYNEQFF. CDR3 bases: TGTGCCTCTCCTATAGCGGGATCCTACAATGAGCAGTTCTTC.

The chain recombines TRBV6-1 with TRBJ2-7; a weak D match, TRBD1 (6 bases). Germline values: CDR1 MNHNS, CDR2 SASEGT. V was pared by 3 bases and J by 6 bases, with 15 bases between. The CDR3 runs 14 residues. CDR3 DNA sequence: TGTGCCAGCAGTGATTGGGGTTTAGGGGGCGAGCAGTACTTC. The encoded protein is CASSDWGLGGEQYF.

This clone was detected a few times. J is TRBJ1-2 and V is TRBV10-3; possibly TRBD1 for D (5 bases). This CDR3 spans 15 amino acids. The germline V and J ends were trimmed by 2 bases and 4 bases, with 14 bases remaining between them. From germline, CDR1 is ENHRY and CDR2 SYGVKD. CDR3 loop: CAISETDSYGYGYTF. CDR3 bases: TGTGCCATCAGTGAGACCGACAGTTACGGCTATGGCTACACCTTC.

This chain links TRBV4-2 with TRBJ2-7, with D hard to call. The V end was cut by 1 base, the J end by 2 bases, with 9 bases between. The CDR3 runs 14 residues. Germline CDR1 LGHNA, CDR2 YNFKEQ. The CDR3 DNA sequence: TGTGCCAGCAGCCAAGGAGCCAGCGCCTACGAGCAGTACTTC. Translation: CASSQGASAYEQYF.

As DNA, the CDR3 is TGTGCCATCAGCCGGGACAGAAACACCGGGGAGCTGTTTTTT. Protein sequence: CAISRDRNTGELFF. V usage is TRBV10-3 and J usage is TRBJ2-2, with 7 positions matching TRBD1. J was trimmed by 2 bases and V by 6 bases; bases with no gene match: 3. The CDR3 runs to 14 residues. CDR1 and CDR2 from the germline V gene are ENHRY and SYGVKD.

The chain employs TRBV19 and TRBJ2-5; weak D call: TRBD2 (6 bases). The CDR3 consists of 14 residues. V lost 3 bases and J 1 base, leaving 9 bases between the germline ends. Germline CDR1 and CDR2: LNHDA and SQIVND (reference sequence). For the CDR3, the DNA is TGTGCCAGTAGTATTGGAGGGTCCCAAGAGACCCAGTACTTC. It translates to CASSIGGSQETQYF.

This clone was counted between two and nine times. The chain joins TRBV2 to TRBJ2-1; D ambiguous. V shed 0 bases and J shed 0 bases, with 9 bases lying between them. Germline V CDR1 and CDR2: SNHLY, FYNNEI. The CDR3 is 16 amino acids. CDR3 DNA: TGTGCCAGCAGTGAAGCCCGCGGAACCTCCTACAATGAGCAGTTCTTC. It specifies CASSEARGTSYNEQFF.

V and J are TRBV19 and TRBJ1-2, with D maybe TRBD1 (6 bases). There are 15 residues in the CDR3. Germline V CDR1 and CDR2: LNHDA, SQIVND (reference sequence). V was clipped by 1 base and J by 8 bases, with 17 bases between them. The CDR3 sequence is CASSIGFSGESGYTF. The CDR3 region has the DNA TGTGCCAGTAGTATAGGTTTTTCAGGGGAGAGCGGCTACACCTTC.

CDR3 amino acids: CAGGQQYTGELFF. The CDR3, as DNA: TGTGCCGGCGGACAACAATACACCGGGGAGCTGTTTTTT. The J gene is TRBJ2-2, the V gene TRBV6-5; weak D call: TRBD1 (5 bases). Germline CDR1 and CDR2: MNHEY and SVGAGI. This CDR3 comprises 13 residues. Trimming took off 11 bases at V and 3 bases at J, with 13 bases between the two ends.

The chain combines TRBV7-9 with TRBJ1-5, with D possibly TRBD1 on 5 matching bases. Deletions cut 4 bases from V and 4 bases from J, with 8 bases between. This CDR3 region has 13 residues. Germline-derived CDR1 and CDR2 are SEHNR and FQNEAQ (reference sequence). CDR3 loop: CASSSQGNQPQHF. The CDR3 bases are TGTGCCAGCAGCTCCCAGGGTAATCAGCCCCAGCATTTT.

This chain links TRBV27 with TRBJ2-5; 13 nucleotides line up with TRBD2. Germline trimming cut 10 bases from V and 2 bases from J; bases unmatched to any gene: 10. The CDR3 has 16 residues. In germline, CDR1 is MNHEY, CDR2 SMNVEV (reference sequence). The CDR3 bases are TGTGCCATCCTGACTAGCGGGGGGAGATTGCAAGAGACCCAGTACTTC. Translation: CAILTSGGRLQETQYF.

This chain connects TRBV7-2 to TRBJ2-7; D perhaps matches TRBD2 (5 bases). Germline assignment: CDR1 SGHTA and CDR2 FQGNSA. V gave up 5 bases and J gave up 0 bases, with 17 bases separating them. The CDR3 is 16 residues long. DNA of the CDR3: TGTGCCAGCAGCCCACCGGGGAACGGGCCCTCCTACGAGCAGTACTTC. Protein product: CASSPPGNGPSYEQYF.

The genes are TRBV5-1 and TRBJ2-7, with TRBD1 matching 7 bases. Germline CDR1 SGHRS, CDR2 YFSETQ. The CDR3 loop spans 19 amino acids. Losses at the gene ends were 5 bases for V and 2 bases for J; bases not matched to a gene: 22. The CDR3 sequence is CASSQPRQGSNLATYEQYF. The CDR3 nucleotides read TGCGCCAGCAGTCAGCCACGACAGGGAAGCAACCTAGCAACCTACGAGCAGTACTTC. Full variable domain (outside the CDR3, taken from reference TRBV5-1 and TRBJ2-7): KAGVTQTPRYLIKTRGQQVTLSCSPISGHRSVSWYQQTPGQGLQFLFEYFSETQRNKGNFPGRFSGRQFSNSRSEMNVSTLELGDSALYLCASSQPRQGSNLATYEQYFGPGTRLTVT.

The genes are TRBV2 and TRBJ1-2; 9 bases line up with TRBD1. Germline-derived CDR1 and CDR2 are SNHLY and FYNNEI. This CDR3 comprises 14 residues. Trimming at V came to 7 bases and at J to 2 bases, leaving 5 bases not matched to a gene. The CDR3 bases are TGTGCCAGCACCGTAGGGACAGGGAACTATGGCTACACCTTC. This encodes CASTVGTGNYGYTF.

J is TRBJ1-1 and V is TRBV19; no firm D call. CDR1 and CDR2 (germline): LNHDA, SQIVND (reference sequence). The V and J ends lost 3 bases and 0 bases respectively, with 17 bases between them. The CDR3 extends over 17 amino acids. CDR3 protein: CASSIPAPKRVNTEAFF. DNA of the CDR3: TGTGCCAGTAGTATTCCAGCCCCAAAGAGGGTGAACACTGAAGCTTTCTTT. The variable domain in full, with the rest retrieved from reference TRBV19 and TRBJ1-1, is DGGITQSPKYLFRKEGQNVTLSCEQNLNHDAMYWYRQDPGQGLRLIYYSQIVNDFQKGDIAEGYSVSREKKESFPLTVTSAQKNPTAFYLCASSIPAPKRVNTEAFFGQGTRLTVV.

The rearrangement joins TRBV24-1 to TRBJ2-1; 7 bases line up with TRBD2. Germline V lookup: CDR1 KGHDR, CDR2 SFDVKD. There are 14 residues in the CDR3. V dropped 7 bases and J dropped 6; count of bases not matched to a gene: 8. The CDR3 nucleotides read TGTGCCACCAGAGCGGGGCTGGATCGCAATGAGCAGTTCTTC. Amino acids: CATRAGLDRNEQFF.

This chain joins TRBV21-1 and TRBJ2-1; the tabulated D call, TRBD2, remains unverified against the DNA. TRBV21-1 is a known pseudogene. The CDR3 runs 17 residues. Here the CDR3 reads CASSNRLALRHNNEQFF. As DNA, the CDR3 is TGTGCCAGCAGCAACCGACTAGCCCTCCGCCACAACAATGAGCAGTTCTTC.

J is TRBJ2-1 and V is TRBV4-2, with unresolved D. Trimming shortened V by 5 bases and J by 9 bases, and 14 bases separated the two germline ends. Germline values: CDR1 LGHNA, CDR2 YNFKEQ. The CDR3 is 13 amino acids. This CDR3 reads CASSNSMESEQFF. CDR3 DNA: TGTGCCAGCAGCAATTCGATGGAGTCTGAGCAGTTCTTC.

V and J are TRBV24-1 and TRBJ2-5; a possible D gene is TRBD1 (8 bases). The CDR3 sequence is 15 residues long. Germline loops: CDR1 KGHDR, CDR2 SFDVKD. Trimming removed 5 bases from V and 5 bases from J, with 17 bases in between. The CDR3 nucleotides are TGTGCCACCAGTGTTACAGGGGGAGGGGTGGAGACCCAGTACTTC. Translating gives CATSVTGGGVETQYF.

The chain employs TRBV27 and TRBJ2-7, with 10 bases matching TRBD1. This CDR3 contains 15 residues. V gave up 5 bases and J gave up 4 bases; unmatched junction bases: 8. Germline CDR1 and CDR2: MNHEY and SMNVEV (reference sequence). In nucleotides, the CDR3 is TGTGCCAGCAGTCCGAGGCCGGGACAGGGGTACGAGCAGTACTTC. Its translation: CASSPRPGQGYEQYF.

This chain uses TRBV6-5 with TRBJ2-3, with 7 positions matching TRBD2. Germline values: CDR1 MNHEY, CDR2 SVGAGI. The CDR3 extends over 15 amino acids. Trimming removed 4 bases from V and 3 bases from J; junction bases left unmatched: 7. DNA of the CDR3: TGTGCCAGCAGTTTCCGCGGGAGACGGACAGATACGCAGTATTTT. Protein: CASSFRGRRTDTQYF.

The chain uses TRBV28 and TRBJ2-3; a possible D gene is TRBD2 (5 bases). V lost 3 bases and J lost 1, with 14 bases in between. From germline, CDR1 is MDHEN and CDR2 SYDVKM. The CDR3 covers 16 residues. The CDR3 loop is CASSLENGMGTDTQYF. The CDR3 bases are TGTGCCAGCAGTTTGGAGAACGGGATGGGCACAGATACGCAGTATTTT.

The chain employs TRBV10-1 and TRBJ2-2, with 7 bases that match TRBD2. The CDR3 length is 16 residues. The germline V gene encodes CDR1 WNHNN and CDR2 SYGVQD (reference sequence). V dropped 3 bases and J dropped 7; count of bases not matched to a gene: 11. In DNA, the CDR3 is TGCGCCAGCAGTGACCTTCGGCGGGAGAACGGCGGGGAGCTGTTTTTT. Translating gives CASSDLRRENGGELFF.

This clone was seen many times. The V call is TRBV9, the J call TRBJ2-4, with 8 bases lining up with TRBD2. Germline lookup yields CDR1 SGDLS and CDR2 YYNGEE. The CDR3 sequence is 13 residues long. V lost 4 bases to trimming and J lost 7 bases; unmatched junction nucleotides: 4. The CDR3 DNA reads TGTGCCAGCAGCCCCTCGGGGGGGAACATTCAGTACTTC. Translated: CASSPSGGNIQYF.

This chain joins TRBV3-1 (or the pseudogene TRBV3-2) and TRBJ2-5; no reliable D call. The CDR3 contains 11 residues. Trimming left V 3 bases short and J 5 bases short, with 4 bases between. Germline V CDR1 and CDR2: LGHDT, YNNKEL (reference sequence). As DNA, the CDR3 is TGTGCCAGCAGCCACCGGGAGACCCAGTACTTC. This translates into CASSHRETQYF.

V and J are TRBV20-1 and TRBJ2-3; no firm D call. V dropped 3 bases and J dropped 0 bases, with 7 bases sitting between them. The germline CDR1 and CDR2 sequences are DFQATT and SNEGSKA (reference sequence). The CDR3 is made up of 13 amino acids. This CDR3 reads CSASTQSTDTQYF. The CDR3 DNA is TGCAGTGCTAGTACCCAGAGCACAGATACGCAGTATTTT.

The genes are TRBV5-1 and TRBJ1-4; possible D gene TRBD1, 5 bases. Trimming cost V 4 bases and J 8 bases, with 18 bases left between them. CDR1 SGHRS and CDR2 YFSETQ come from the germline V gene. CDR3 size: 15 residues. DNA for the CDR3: TGCGCCAGCAGCCTTACCGACGGGGGTCGGGAAAAACTGTTTTTT. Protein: CASSLTDGGREKLFF.

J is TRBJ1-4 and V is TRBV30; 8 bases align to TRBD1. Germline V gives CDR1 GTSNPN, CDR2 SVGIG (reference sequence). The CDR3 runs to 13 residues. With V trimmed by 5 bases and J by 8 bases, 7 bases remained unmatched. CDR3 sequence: CAWQGAGGEKLFF. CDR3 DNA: TGTGCCTGGCAGGGGGCCGGGGGAGAAAAACTGTTTTTT.